This T cell receptor (beta chain) was recovered during a study of T cells in Graves' hyperthyroidism and ophthalmopathy. Looking at the study overall: At initial diagnosis, before any treatment had begun, peripheral blood was obtained.

There are 13 residues in the CDR3. The germline CDR1 and CDR2 sequences are SGHNT and YYREEE (reference sequence). V lost 4 bases to trimming and J lost 7 bases, with 11 bases between them. There were TCR beta CDR3 regions amplified from RNA transcripts. With the HTBI primer set, the TCR CDR3 went through a first round of RT-PCR. TCRdb reprocessed the multiplex PCR reads with MiXCR, giving one entry per CDR3 protein. The sample has some 620,000 distinct CDR3 sequences, 15% to 20% seen once. Diagnosis of hyperthyroidism was new in patients aged 18 to 65, and its duration was under 2 months. Every diagnosis used clinical symptoms, serum thyroxine and TRAb, thyroid ultrasound and orbital computed tomography.

The chain carries TRBV5-4 and TRBJ1-4, with a tentative D call TRBD1 (5 bases). Sequencing was done on a sample of blood. This receptor was obtained from a woman younger than 45 with Graves' hyperthyroidism. In nucleotides, the CDR3 is TGTGCCAGCAGCGGGGGTTCGAGTGAAAAACTGTTTTTT. It translates to CASSGGSSEKLFF. Together with reference TRBV5-4 and TRBJ1-4, the CDR3 gives the full variable domain: ETGVTQSPTHLIKTRGQQVTLRCSSQSGHNTVSWYQQALGQGPQFIFQYYREEENGRGNFPPRFSGLQFPNYSSELNVNALELDDSALYLCASSGGSSEKLFFGSGTQLSVL.